This record covers a single T cell receptor (beta chain). Its target is unknown. RNA transcripts were the template for amplifying TCR beta CDR3 regions. HTBI primers drove first-round RT-PCR of the TCR CDR3. From the multiplex PCR reads, TCRdb called clonotypes with MiXCR, one entry per CDR3 protein. The sample includes 600,000 to 900,000 distinct CDR3 sequences, about a sixth of them seen just once. CDR3 length: 13 amino acids. V dropped 4 bases and J dropped 3 bases, with 10 bases sitting between them. Germline CDR1 and CDR2: SGHRS and YFSETQ. These data are taken from a study of T cells in Graves' hyperthyroidism and ophthalmopathy. Study results and caveats: Ophthalmopathy prediction by the model preceded onset by a median roughly 6 months. Through a model of 13 V-J features, ophthalmopathy was separated from stable hyperthyroidism. Most thyroid clonotypes that were expanded above 0.001 also turned up in blood.

The specimen was blood. The chain is built from TRBV5-1 and TRBJ2-5; D is undetermined. This sequence originates from a man aged 18 to 30 with Graves' hyperthyroidism. The CDR3 protein is CASSPPWEETQYF. The CDR3 DNA is TGCGCCAGCAGCCCCCCCTGGGAAGAGACCCAGTACTTC.